Shown below are 27 T cell receptor beta chains from a single sample sequenced in a study of blood T cell repertoires in COVID-19. Repertoires were generated with immunoSEQ multiplex PCR, while TCRdb's copy carries only in-frame clones and drops some. Altogether some 140,000 clones are present, around 83% being singletons, with the ten largest covering around 2.7%. The sample taken for sequencing was peripheral blood. The receptors stem from a woman of 80 years or more with acute or convalescent COVID-19.

The chain recombines TRBV5-1 with TRBJ1-2, with D tentatively TRBD1 (6 bases). The CDR3 is 14 residues long. Germline loops: CDR1 SGHRS, CDR2 YFSETQ. Trimming took off 0 bases at V and 8 bases at J, with 14 bases between the two ends. The CDR3 nucleotides are TGCGCCAGCAGCTTGGTAGGACAGCCCTCCGGCTACACCTTC. Its translation is CASSLVGQPSGYTF.

This clone was found a few times. The chain uses TRBV19 and TRBJ1-1, with 7 bases lining up with TRBD1. The CDR3 has 13 amino acids. V was clipped by 1 base and J by 8 bases; unmatched bases: 4. The germline gives CDR1 LNHDA, CDR2 SQIVND (reference sequence). CDR3 nucleotides: TGTGCCAGTAGTATAGCACAGGGGACGGAAGCTTTCTTT. This sequence encodes CASSIAQGTEAFF.

The genes are TRBV11-3 and TRBJ2-2; 10 bases line up with TRBD2. CDR3 length: 17 amino acids. Germline loops: CDR1 SGHNT, CDR2 YENEEA. Losses at the gene ends were 3 bases for V and 0 bases for J; bases not matched to a gene: 4. CDR3: CASSLTSGFANTGELFF. The CDR3 bases are TGTGCCAGCAGCTTGACTAGCGGGTTCGCGAACACCGGGGAGCTGTTTTTT. The full variable domain, rest sourced from reference TRBV11-3 and TRBJ2-2, is EAGVVQSPRYKIIEKKQPVAFWCNPISGHNTLYWYLQNLGQGPELLIRYENEEAVDDSQLPKDRFSAERLKGVDSTLKIQPAELGDSAVYLCASSLTSGFANTGELFFGEGSRLTVL.

This clone has only a few counts. The J gene is TRBJ2-1, the V gene TRBV18; 7 bases are shared with TRBD1. The CDR3 contains 14 residues. Germline values: CDR1 KGHSH, CDR2 LQKENI. V lost 3 bases, J lost 10 bases, and 9 bases stayed unmatched. The CDR3 sequence: CASSPPRQGGEQFF. The CDR3 DNA sequence: TGTGCCAGCTCACCGCCGAGACAGGGTGGAGAGCAGTTCTTC.

The rearrangement uses TRBV3-1 (or the pseudogene TRBV3-2) and TRBJ1-5, with D perhaps TRBD1 (6 bases). Trimming removed 0 bases at V and 13 bases at J, with 13 bases between. This CDR3 has 13 residues. The germline CDR1 and CDR2 sequences are LGHDT and YNNKEL (reference sequence). CDR3 protein: CASSQEEDRRQHF. The CDR3 bases are TGTGCCAGCAGCCAAGAGGAAGACAGGCGGCAGCATTTT.

This clone was picked up a small number of times. The chain combines TRBV18 with TRBJ1-6; 9 bases map to TRBD1. The J segment lost 8 bases and the V segment lost 6 bases, leaving 8 bases of the junction unmatched. This CDR3 has 15 amino acids. Germline V gives CDR1 KGHSH, CDR2 LQKENI. CDR3 protein: CASSLTGGGYSPLHF. The CDR3, as DNA: TGTGCCAGCTCTCTAACAGGGGGCGGATATTCACCCCTCCACTTT.

This clone has more than one count but fewer than ten. The CDR3 DNA is TGTGCCAGCAGCCCCGACGGGGGGCATGGCACTGAAGCTTTCTTT. The encoded protein is CASSPDGGHGTEAFF. This sequence joins TRBV6-6 and TRBJ1-1; maybe TRBD1 (6 bases). The CDR3 is 15 amino acids. Germline CDR1 reads MNHNY; CDR2 reads SVGAGI (reference sequence). V was trimmed by 6 bases and J by 4 bases, leaving 18 bases between them.

The chain carries TRBV20-1 and TRBJ2-7; D may be TRBD1 (6 bases). The CDR3 consists of 15 residues. Per the germline V gene, CDR1 is DFQATT and CDR2 is SNEGSKA (reference sequence). Between the trimmed V and J ends, which lost 3 bases and 3 bases, there was a span of 18 bases. The CDR3 sequence is CSASRLGQGNYEQYF. The CDR3 DNA follows: TGCAGTGCTAGTCGCCTGGGGCAGGGGAACTACGAGCAGTACTTC.

J is TRBJ1-2 and V is TRBV28; 8 positions agree with TRBD1. Germline V gene sequence: CDR1 MDHEN, CDR2 SYDVKM. V was clipped by 6 bases and J by 3 bases; unmatched bases: 3. The CDR3 is 13 amino acids. The CDR3 sequence: CASRPGQDYGYTF. Written as DNA, the CDR3 is TGTGCCAGCAGACCGGGACAGGACTATGGCTACACCTTC.

The chain combines TRBV7-9 with TRBJ2-7, with 8 bases fitting TRBD1. Trimming at V came to 4 bases and at J to 2 bases, leaving 7 bases not matched to a gene. CDR1 and CDR2 from the germline V gene are SEHNR and FQNEAQ (reference sequence). CDR3 length equals 15 residues. The CDR3 loop reads CASSYRQGTTYEQYF. In DNA form, the CDR3 reads TGTGCCAGCAGCTACCGACAGGGGACCACCTACGAGCAGTACTTC.

The chain combines TRBV7-6 with TRBJ2-1; 11 bases are shared with TRBD2. This CDR3 region has 15 residues. J lost 8 bases, V lost 4 bases, and 7 bases had no gene match. CDR1 and CDR2 (germline): SGHVS, FNYEAQ. The DNA for the CDR3 is TGTGCCAGCAGCTCGGGACTAGCGGTCGGGGATGAGCAGTTCTTC. Amino acid sequence: CASSSGLAVGDEQFF.

The chain has TRBV6-5 and TRBJ1-1; D gene ambiguous. Trimming cost V 2 bases and J 1 base, with 8 bases left between them. This CDR3 is built from 14 residues. Per germline, CDR1 MNHEY and CDR2 SVGAGI. CDR3 in DNA: TGTGCCAGCAGTTACGGAGATGCGAACACTGAAGCTTTCTTT. Translated, it gives CASSYGDANTEAFF.

The sample holds one count of this clone. The V gene is TRBV5-1, the J gene TRBJ1-2, with D maybe TRBD1 (6 bases). Germline V gives CDR1 SGHRS, CDR2 YFSETQ. The V end lost 4 bases, the J end lost 6 bases, and 13 bases lay between the germline ends. CDR3 size: 13 residues. The CDR3 reads CASSRGTGHGYTF. CDR3 nucleotide sequence: TGCGCCAGCAGCAGGGGAACAGGGCATGGCTACACCTTC.

This clone was found a few times. This sequence joins TRBV9 and TRBJ1-2; no firm D call. This CDR3 comprises 14 residues. Trimming pared 4 bases from V and 4 bases from J, leaving 14 bases between. Germline V gene sequence: CDR1 SGDLS, CDR2 YYNGEE. In nucleotides, the CDR3 is TGTGCCAGCAGCCCACGGAGGGAACCCTATGGCTACACCTTC. Protein: CASSPRREPYGYTF.

Points on this clone: Other nucleotide sequences in the sample specify the same CDR3. The chain joins TRBV30 to TRBJ1-1, with 9 bases lining up with TRBD1. This CDR3 spans 14 amino acids. Per the germline V gene, CDR1 is GTSNPN and CDR2 is SVGIG (reference sequence). Unmatched junction bases numbered 4, after V lost 1 base and J lost 4 bases. CDR3 region: CAWSGGQGGTEAFF. CDR3 sequence (DNA): TGTGCCTGGAGTGGGGGACAGGGTGGCACTGAAGCTTTCTTT.

The chain uses TRBV6-5 and TRBJ1-1, with 8 nucleotides matching TRBD1. After removal of 2 bases from V and 6 bases from J, the junction contained 5 bases not matched to a gene. The CDR3 is made up of 14 amino acids. Germline V gene data show CDR1 as MNHEY and CDR2 as SVGAGI. The CDR3 sequence is CASSYPGQGSEAFF. The DNA of the CDR3 is TGTGCCAGCAGTTACCCTGGACAGGGCTCTGAAGCTTTCTTT.

The rearrangement joins TRBV6-2 or TRBV6-3 to TRBJ2-7; D gene uncertain. The CDR3 has 15 residues. Germline V gives CDR1 MNHEY, CDR2 SVGEGT. V gave up 1 base and J gave up 6 bases, with 16 bases separating them. The CDR3 DNA is TGTGCCAGCAGTTACTTTGGGCAGTCCCTTGGCGAGCAGTACTTC. Its translation is CASSYFGQSLGEQYF.

The DNA of the CDR3 is TGTGCCAGCAGGCCCGCCGGGGGATCCTATAATTCACCCCTCCACTTT. Translated: CASRPAGGSYNSPLHF. The rearrangement links TRBV2 to TRBJ1-6; the D gene is possibly TRBD1 (5 bases). The CDR3 contains 16 residues. The V gene lost 6 bases and the J gene lost 1 base, with 13 bases spanning the gap. Germline loops: CDR1 SNHLY, CDR2 FYNNEI.

The sample holds one count of this clone. The V gene is TRBV6-5, the J gene TRBJ1-1; the D gene is possibly TRBD1 (6 bases). The germline CDR1 and CDR2 sequences are MNHEY and SVGAGI. V lost 2 bases and J lost 0, with 10 bases in between. The CDR3 contains 15 residues. The CDR3 DNA is TGTGCCAGCAGTTACACGGGACACCTGAACACTGAAGCTTTCTTT. This codes for CASSYTGHLNTEAFF.

The V gene is TRBV5-1, the J gene TRBJ2-7, with TRBD1 matching over 9 bases. With 4 bases clipped from V and 3 bases from J, the junction kept 14 bases outside the gene matches. Germline V CDR1 and CDR2: SGHRS, YFSETQ. The CDR3 length is 17 residues. The DNA of the CDR3 is TGCGCCAGCAGCCCAAGGACAGGGGATCTTTCCGTCTACGAGCAGTACTTC. Its translation is CASSPRTGDLSVYEQYF.

The gene calls are TRBV5-1 and TRBJ2-6; D call uncertain. There are 15 residues in the CDR3. The germline gives CDR1 SGHRS, CDR2 YFSETQ. V was shortened by 7 bases and J by 0 bases, with 11 bases between the two germline ends. The CDR3 spells CASADTISGANVLTF. As DNA, the CDR3 is TGCGCCAGCGCCGACACGATCTCTGGGGCCAACGTCCTGACTTTC.

This clone was picked up one time. This chain links TRBV5-1 with TRBJ1-2, with D tentatively TRBD1 (6 bases). Trimming shortened V by 0 bases and J by 6 bases, and 12 bases separated the two germline ends. Looked up from germline, CDR1 is SGHRS and CDR2 is YFSETQ. The CDR3 has 14 amino acids. This CDR3 is CASSLAQGMDGYTF. CDR3 in DNA: TGCGCCAGCAGCTTGGCCCAGGGGATGGATGGCTACACCTTC.

This chain joins TRBV11-2 and TRBJ2-2, with D hard to call. The germline V and J ends were trimmed by 4 bases and 3 bases, with 6 bases remaining between them. This CDR3 spans 13 amino acids. Germline V gene data show CDR1 as SGHAT and CDR2 as FQNNGV. The CDR3 is CASSSGYTGELFF. For the CDR3, the DNA is TGTGCCAGCAGCTCCGGGTACACCGGGGAGCTGTTTTTT.

Of note for this clone: Other DNA sequences of this sample code for an identical CDR3. The chain recombines TRBV11-2 with TRBJ1-2; unclear D gene. The V gene lost 1 base and the J gene lost 2 bases, with 5 bases spanning the gap. CDR1 SGHAT and CDR2 FQNNGV come from the germline V gene. The CDR3 covers 13 residues. CDR3 DNA sequence: TGTGCCAGCAGCTTAGGCCAGAACTATGGCTACACCTTC. Its protein is CASSLGQNYGYTF.

This clone was counted between two and nine times. V gene TRBV5-1 combines with J gene TRBJ1-2, with D perhaps matching TRBD1 (6 bases). CDR1 and CDR2 (germline): SGHRS, YFSETQ. The CDR3 sequence is 14 residues long. Trimming shortened V by 0 bases and J by 7 bases, and 13 bases separated the two germline ends. The CDR3, as DNA: TGCGCCAGCAGCTTGGAGGGGGGGCAGTTTGGCTACACCTTC. Encoded protein: CASSLEGGQFGYTF.

V gene TRBV5-1 combines with J gene TRBJ1-2, with a possible D match to TRBD1 (6 bases). This CDR3 has 13 residues. CDR1 is SGHRS and CDR2 is YFSETQ in the germline V gene. The V and J ends lost 3 bases and 4 bases respectively, with 10 bases between them. CDR3 bases: TGCGCCAGCAGCTCAGGACAGTCCTATGGCTACACCTTC. Protein: CASSSGQSYGYTF.

This chain links TRBV7-9 with TRBJ1-4; unclear D gene. Trimming stripped 4 bases from V and 2 bases from J, with 11 bases between. Germline V CDR1 and CDR2: SEHNR, FQNEAQ (reference sequence). This CDR3 has 15 amino acids. CDR3 nucleotide sequence: TGTGCCAGCAGCTGGGAGGGTGGGACTAATGAAAAACTGTTTTTT. Protein sequence: CASSWEGGTNEKLFF.